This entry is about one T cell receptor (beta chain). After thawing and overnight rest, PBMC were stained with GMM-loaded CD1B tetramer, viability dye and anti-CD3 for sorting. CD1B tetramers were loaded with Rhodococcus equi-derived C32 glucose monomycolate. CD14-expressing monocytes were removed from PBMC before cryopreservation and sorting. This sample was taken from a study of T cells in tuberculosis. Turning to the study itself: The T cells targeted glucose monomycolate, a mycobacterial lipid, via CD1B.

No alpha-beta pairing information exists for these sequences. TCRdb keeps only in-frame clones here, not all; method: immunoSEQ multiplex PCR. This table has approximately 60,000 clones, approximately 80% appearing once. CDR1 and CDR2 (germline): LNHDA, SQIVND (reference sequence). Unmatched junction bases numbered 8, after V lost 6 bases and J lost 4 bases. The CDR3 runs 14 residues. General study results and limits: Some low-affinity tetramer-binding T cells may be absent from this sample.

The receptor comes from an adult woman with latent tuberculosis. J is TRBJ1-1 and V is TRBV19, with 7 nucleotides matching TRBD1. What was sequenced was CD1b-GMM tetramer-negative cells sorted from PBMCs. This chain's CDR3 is CASRGTATSTEAFF. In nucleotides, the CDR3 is TGTGCCAGTAGGGGGACAGCTACGTCCACTGAAGCTTTCTTT.